The 20 T cell receptor beta chains below were found in one sample sequenced in a study of CD8+ T cells in alopecia areata. It was cDNA, reverse transcribed from extracted RNA, that served as the sequencing template. The method was immunoSEQ multiplex PCR; TCRdb's version includes in-frame clones alone and lacks a portion of them. This repertoire shows roughly 100,000 clones, roughly half found once; its top ten account for 8% to 10%. Sequencing was carried out using CD4+ T cells sorted from blood. The source is a human donor in good health.

Points on this clone: Additional DNA sequences in this sample encode the identical CDR3. The V gene is TRBV29-1, the J gene TRBJ1-1; possible D gene TRBD1, 5 bases. The germline V gene encodes CDR1 SQVTM and CDR2 ANQGSEA. Trimming took off 6 bases at V and 0 bases at J, with 11 bases between the two ends. The CDR3 length is 13 residues. CDR3 bases: TGCAGCGTGGCAGGGATAATGAACACTGAAGCTTTCTTT. This translates into CSVAGIMNTEAFF.

CDR3 DNA sequence: TGTGCCAGCAGCTTAGGCCAATACACCCCTTCGGACGAGCAGTTCTTC. This codes for CASSLGQYTPSDEQFF. The rearrangement links TRBV7-8 to TRBJ2-1; D gene uncertain. The V gene's germline CDR1 is SGHVS and CDR2 FQNEAQ. The CDR3 is 16 amino acids. Trimming removed 1 base from V and 10 bases from J, with 20 bases in between.

This clone was seen a single time. The chain uses TRBV25-1 and TRBJ1-2, with 12 bases matching TRBD1. V gave up 4 bases and J gave up 4 bases; unmatched junction bases: 7. CDR1 MGHDK and CDR2 SYGVNS come from the germline V gene. The CDR3 is made up of 16 amino acids. CDR3 DNA: TGTGCCAGCAGTGCCCCCGGGACAGGGGGCCTCTATGGCTACACCTTC. This gives the protein CASSAPGTGGLYGYTF.

CDR3 region: CAISESTSGETQYF. CDR3 nucleotide sequence: TGTGCCATCAGTGAGTCGACCTCTGGGGAGACCCAGTACTTC. The rearrangement links TRBV10-3 to TRBJ2-5, with D unclear. This CDR3 has 14 amino acids. With 0 bases removed from V and 5 bases from J, the gap between germline ends came to 10 bases. Germline CDR1 and CDR2: ENHRY and SYGVKD.

This chain links TRBV29-1 with TRBJ2-1; no clear D gene. Germline lookup yields CDR1 SQVTM and CDR2 ANQGSEA. The V gene lost 7 bases and the J gene lost 11 bases, with 18 bases spanning the gap. CDR3 size: 12 residues. The CDR3 nucleotides are TGCAGCGCAGCCCCCCTTACTGAACAGCAGTTCTTC. Its translation: CSAAPLTEQQFF.

The chain combines TRBV30 with TRBJ1-3; D might be TRBD1 (5 bases). CDR3 length equals 14 residues. The germline gives CDR1 GTSNPN, CDR2 SVGIG (reference sequence). Written as DNA, the CDR3 is TGTGCAACCGACGGGACGTCGGGACGAAACACCATATATTTT. Translated, it gives CATDGTSGRNTIYF.

The V gene is TRBV2, the J gene TRBJ1-2; D unclear. This CDR3 spans 13 amino acids. V was trimmed by 7 bases and J by 6 bases, leaving 15 bases between them. Germline V gene data show CDR1 as SNHLY and CDR2 as FYNNEI. The CDR3, as DNA: TGTGCCAGCACATTGAACGGCGGCGATGGCTACACCTTC. Translation: CASTLNGGDGYTF.

The chain recombines TRBV7-9 with TRBJ1-1; D gene uncertain. Germline V gives CDR1 SEHNR, CDR2 FQNEAQ (reference sequence). This CDR3 is 14 amino acids long. The V gene lost 5 bases and the J gene lost 1 base, with 11 bases spanning the gap. The CDR3 loop is CASSPLRANTEAFF. The CDR3 DNA reads TGTGCCAGCAGCCCCCTTCGGGCGAACACTGAAGCTTTCTTT.

This chain joins TRBV5-1 and TRBJ2-5; TRBD1 agrees at 12 bases. Germline V gene lookup returns CDR1 SGHRS and CDR2 YFSETQ. The CDR3 is made up of 14 amino acids. Germline trimming cut 4 bases from V and 7 bases from J; bases unmatched to any gene: 5. The CDR3 bases are TGCGCCAGCAGCGCGGGACAGGGGGCTGGGACCCAGTACTTC. Residues: CASSAGQGAGTQYF.

This clone was seen a handful of times. This rearrangement joins TRBV29-1 to TRBJ2-3, with 7 positions matching TRBD1. Germline CDR1 and CDR2: SQVTM and ANQGSEA. The ends lost 5 bases at V and 2 bases at J; junction bases unmatched: 4. CDR3 size: 13 residues. Here the CDR3 DNA reads TGCAGCGTTAGACAGGGATTCACAGATACGCAGTATTTT. Its translation: CSVRQGFTDTQYF.

The genes are TRBV4-3 and TRBJ1-5; D is unresolved. The germline gives CDR1 LGHNA, CDR2 YSLEER. This CDR3 has 16 residues. V was cut by 1 base and J by 0 bases, with 10 bases left in between. The CDR3 DNA reads as TGCGCCAGCAGCCAAGGGGCCTGGAATAGCAATCAGCCCCAGCATTTT. It yields the protein CASSQGAWNSNQPQHF.

This chain joins TRBV2 and TRBJ1-2, with a possible D match to TRBD1 (6 bases). V gave up 4 bases and J gave up 7 bases, with 19 bases separating them. Per germline, CDR1 SNHLY and CDR2 FYNNEI. The CDR3 runs to 15 residues. For the CDR3, the DNA is TGTGCCAGCAGTGTTGGTTTTACAGGGACCTCTGGCTACACCTTC. This gives the protein CASSVGFTGTSGYTF.

The rearrangement uses TRBV29-1 and TRBJ2-1, with D uncertain. V was shortened by 5 bases and J by 4 bases, with 6 bases between the two germline ends. Germline V CDR1 and CDR2: SQVTM, ANQGSEA. This CDR3 comprises 11 residues. For the CDR3, the DNA is TGCAGCGTTACTGAATACAATGAGCAGTTCTTC. It is translated as CSVTEYNEQFF.

The sample holds one count of this clone. This chain uses TRBV2 with TRBJ1-2, with D unclear. The germline gives CDR1 SNHLY, CDR2 FYNNEI. The CDR3 consists of 12 residues. With 2 bases removed from V and 8 bases from J, the gap between germline ends came to 9 bases. CDR3 residues: CASSESDRGYTF. Here the CDR3 DNA reads TGTGCCAGCAGTGAATCCGACCGGGGCTACACCTTC.

The gene calls are TRBV7-2 and TRBJ2-3, with D uncertain. The V end lost 2 bases, the J end lost 9 bases, and 9 bases lay between the germline ends. The CDR3 spans 12 residues. From germline, CDR1 is SGHTA and CDR2 FQGNSA. The CDR3, as DNA: TGTGCCAGCAGCTTATGGGTGGCCACGCAGTATTTT. Amino acid sequence: CASSLWVATQYF.

The rearrangement joins TRBV11-2 to TRBJ1-6; D not resolved. Germline values: CDR1 SGHAT, CDR2 FQNNGV. CDR3 length: 18 amino acids. V lost 4 bases and J lost 0, with 16 bases in between. DNA of the CDR3: TGTGCCAGCAGCTCGGCGGTTGGGAGGAGCTCCTATAATTCACCCCTCCACTTT. Protein product: CASSSAVGRSSYNSPLHF.

As to this clone: This sample includes further DNA sequences coding for the same CDR3. The chain employs TRBV6-5 and TRBJ2-7; tentatively, D is TRBD1 (5 bases). Germline lookup yields CDR1 MNHEY and CDR2 SVGAGI. This CDR3 has 12 amino acids. Deletions cut 7 bases from V and 2 bases from J, with 9 bases between. CDR3 sequence reads: CASKGQAYEQYF. In DNA form, the CDR3 reads TGTGCCAGCAAGGGGCAGGCCTACGAGCAGTACTTC.

This chain joins TRBV2 and TRBJ2-5; D may be TRBD1 or TRBD2 (5 bases each). The length of the CDR3 is 13 residues. V lost 5 bases to trimming and J lost 2 bases, with 9 bases between them. Germline CDR1 is SNHLY and CDR2 is FYNNEI. The CDR3: CASSLEGQETQYF. CDR3 in DNA: TGTGCCAGCAGTTTAGAGGGGCAAGAGACCCAGTACTTC.

The rearrangement uses TRBV7-8 and TRBJ2-1; D is unresolved. The CDR3 covers 15 residues. Germline lookup yields CDR1 SGHVS and CDR2 FQNEAQ. V lost 5 bases and J 2 bases, leaving 13 bases between the germline ends. The CDR3 region is CASSPTDGAYNEQFF. The DNA for the CDR3 is TGTGCCAGCAGCCCTACAGACGGAGCCTACAATGAGCAGTTCTTC.

The chain couples TRBV6-5 to TRBJ1-6; 7 bases fit TRBD1. Trimming cost V 5 bases and J 6 bases; bases outside gene matches: 4. Germline V gene sequence: CDR1 MNHEY, CDR2 SVGAGI. This CDR3 region has 14 residues. The CDR3 sequence is CASSLGQSNSPLHF. The DNA for the CDR3 is TGTGCCAGCAGTCTGGGACAGAGTAATTCACCCCTCCACTTT.